This TCR beta chain stems from a study of regulatory T cells. Autoimmunity was present in every CD3G-deficient patient, worse in two. At testing, patients were 2 to 39 years old, with reduced naive and increased memory T-cell proportions. Primers: 52 TRBV forward and 13 TRBJ reverse. Using immunoSEQ multiplex PCR, the repertoire was profiled, and TCRdb retains in-frame clones only, with some absent. The repertoire includes about 6,100 clones, under 90% of them detected once, and around 29% sits in the top ten. In regard to this clone: As yet, its antigen is unknown.

Germline V gene data show CDR1 as MDHEN and CDR2 as SYDVKM. The CDR3 runs to 13 residues. V gave up 6 bases and J gave up 6 bases, with 15 bases separating them. Study results and caveats: Patient repertoires had restricted TRB V-J pairs and skewed V and J usage, most in Tregs. Patient CD8+ T cells trended nonsignificantly toward lower Shannon entropy than control CD8+ cells.

The chain carries TRBV28 and TRBJ2-7, with D tentatively TRBD2 (5 bases). The sequencing sample was made of CD8+ T cells sorted from blood. The receptor's source is a child under 18 with CD3G deficiency. The CDR3 reads CASSPPRVGEQYF. CDR3 DNA sequence: TGTGCCAGCAGCCCCCCGAGGGTAGGCGAGCAGTACTTC.